This is a list of T cell receptor beta chains from one sample in a study of blood T cell repertoires in COVID-19. The repertoire was sequenced with immunoSEQ multiplex PCR; TCRdb's copy has only in-frame clones and lacks some. The repertoire holds under 20,000 clones, roughly 82% seen once, with about 15% in the top ten. Sample: peripheral blood. The receptors were sampled from a man aged 65-85 years with COVID-19, enrolled during active disease. The CDR3 runs from the conserved cysteine through the conserved F or W. D genes are given only for firm matches. Only part of the rows carry a size: once, few, many, or a class if the clone is expanded.

V,J,size,D,DNA,CDR3
TRBV28,TRBJ1-2,NA,NA,TGTGCCAGCAGTACATCTCGGGACACCGGACCCACCTTC,CASSTSRDTGPTF
TRBV7-2,TRBJ1-2,NA,NA,TGTGCCAGCCGCGAAACTAACTATGGCTACACCTTC,CASRETNYGYTF
TRBV3-1/TRBV3-2,TRBJ1-2,NA,TRBD1,TGTGCCAGCAGCCCAAAGACTGACAGGGGGAATGGCTACACCTTC,CASSPKTDRGNGYTF
TRBV5-1,TRBJ2-3,NA,TRBD2,TGCGCCAGCAGCTTGGTAGTAGCGGGGGGGAGGAATACGCAGTATTTT,CASSLVVAGGRNTQYF
TRBV3-1/TRBV3-2,TRBJ2-1,NA,NA,TGTGCCAGCAGCCAAGAGACGGACAGCTCCTACAATGAGCAGTTCTTC,CASSQETDSSYNEQFF
TRBV27,TRBJ1-2,NA,NA,TGTGCCAGCAGTCTCTCCTCGGCCGTCCTGAAGCTAGGTACCTTC,CASSLSSAVLKLGTF
TRBV19,TRBJ1-2,NA,NA,TGTGCCAGTACCCCCCGGACAAGGGGCGGCTACACCTTC,CASTPRTRGGYTF
TRBV15,TRBJ2-2,NA,NA,TGTGCCACCAGCAGAGAAGCGGGGGAGCTGTTTTTT,CATSREAGELFF
TRBV4-2,TRBJ1-2,NA,NA,TGTGCCAGCAGCCAGGGGGGGCGGGGAGGAGTCTATGGCTACACCTTC,CASSQGGRGGVYGYTF
TRBV6-2/TRBV6-3,TRBJ1-5,NA,NA,TGTGCCAGCAGTAGGACAGAATCTTTCAATCAGCCCCAGCATTTT,CASSRTESFNQPQHF
TRBV19,TRBJ2-2,NA,TRBD2,TGTGCCACGCGGGAGGGGCTCAACACCGGGGAGCTGTTTTTT,CATREGLNTGELFF
TRBV2,TRBJ1-2,NA,NA,TGTGCCAGCAGTGAGATGGGAGACTATGGCTACACCTTC,CASSEMGDYGYTF
TRBV5-4,TRBJ1-6,NA,NA,TGTGCCAGCAGCTTGATTGGTGGGGAGGGTGGCAAGAGCTCACCCCTCCACTTT,CASSLIGGEGGKSSPLHF
TRBV6-5,TRBJ1-1,few,NA,TGTGCCAGCCTTAAGAGCCCATACACTGAAGCTTTCTTT,CASLKSPYTEAFF
TRBV5-1,TRBJ1-4,NA,NA,TGCGCCAGCAGCTTGGAGGGACTAAATAATGAAAAACTGTTTTTT,CASSLEGLNNEKLFF
TRBV7-8,TRBJ1-6,once,NA,TGTGCCAGCAGCCCAGGGGATAATTCACCCCTCCACTTT,CASSPGDNSPLHF
TRBV2,TRBJ1-4,NA,NA,TGTGCCAGCAGTGAAGGCGGCAGGGTCAATGAAAAACTGTTTTTT,CASSEGGRVNEKLFF
TRBV6-6,TRBJ2-1,NA,TRBD2,TGTGCCAGCAGGGCCGCGGGAGGACGGAATGAGCAGTTCTTC,CASRAAGGRNEQFF
TRBV6-2/TRBV6-3,TRBJ2-4,NA,NA,TGTGCCAGCAGCACACATGTTTCAATGGCCAAAAACATTCAGTACTTC,CASSTHVSMAKNIQYF
TRBV5-5,TRBJ1-1,NA,TRBD1,TGTGCCAGCAGCTCCCGGACAGGGGAAGCTTTCTTT,CASSSRTGEAFF
TRBV6-5,TRBJ2-7,NA,NA,TGTGCCAGCAGTTACCTCTGGGGTGGGGCTTACGAGCAGTACTTC,CASSYLWGGAYEQYF
TRBV15,TRBJ1-1,few,TRBD1,TGTGCCACCAGTACCAAGGGACAGGGGCCTGTCAGGGCTGAAGCTTTCTTT,CATSTKGQGPVRAEAFF
TRBV2,TRBJ2-7,NA,NA,TGTGCCAGCAGTGCACAGAATTCCTACGAGCAGTACTTC,CASSAQNSYEQYF
TRBV20-1,TRBJ2-7,few,NA,TGCAGTGCTAGAAACAGCTACGAGCAGTACTTC,CSARNSYEQYF
TRBV19,TRBJ2-1,NA,TRBD2,TGTGCCAGTAGTATGACTAGCGGGGTATACAATGAGCAGTTCTTC,CASSMTSGVYNEQFF
TRBV9,TRBJ1-1,NA,TRBD1,TGTGCCAGCAGCGTAGCCGGGACAGGGGGAGTGAACACTGAAGCTTTCTTT,CASSVAGTGGVNTEAFF
TRBV27,TRBJ1-2,NA,NA,TGTGCCAGCAGCCTACAGGGTGACTATGGCTACACCTTC,CASSLQGDYGYTF
TRBV5-6,TRBJ1-4,NA,TRBD1,TGTGCCAGCAGCCCGGACAGGGCAACTAATGAAAAACTGTTTTTT,CASSPDRATNEKLFF
TRBV24-1,TRBJ2-2,NA,TRBD1,TGTGCCACCAGTGATCCTCGGGACAGTATGGCGGAGCTGTTTTTT,CATSDPRDSMAELFF
TRBV29-1,TRBJ2-3,NA,NA,TGCAGCCATTCGGGGAATACGCAGTATTTT,CSHSGNTQYF
TRBV5-6,TRBJ1-1,NA,TRBD1,TGTGCCAGCACCCTTCTGACAGGGCGAATGAACACTGAAGCTTTCTTT,CASTLLTGRMNTEAFF
TRBV6-5,TRBJ2-7,NA,TRBD1,TGTGCCAGTCAAGGACAGGGTTCCCACGAGCAGTACTTC,CASQGQGSHEQYF
TRBV18,TRBJ1-2,NA,NA,TGTGCCAGCTCACCAACGCTCCCAGGGCCAGCTCCTGGCTACACCTTC,CASSPTLPGPAPGYTF
TRBV5-1,TRBJ2-3,once,TRBD2,TGCGCCAGCAGCTTGATCCCTAGCGGGCCCGGGAGGACAGATACGCAGTATTTT,CASSLIPSGPGRTDTQYF
TRBV7-9,TRBJ2-2,NA,NA,TGTGCCAGCAGCTTAACGGGGGCGAACACCGGGGAGCTGTTTTTT,CASSLTGANTGELFF
TRBV11-2,TRBJ2-5,once,TRBD2,TGTGCCAGCAAGACCGGGACTAGCGGGAGGAGGGGAGAGACCCAGTACTTC,CASKTGTSGRRGETQYF
TRBV7-2,TRBJ2-7,NA,TRBD2,TGTGCCAGCAGCTTACCGGGACTAGCCTACGAGCAGTACTTC,CASSLPGLAYEQYF
TRBV18,TRBJ2-7,NA,TRBD2,TGTGCCTCCCGCGGGGGGATCCCAACCGAGCAGTACTTC,CASRGGIPTEQYF
TRBV28,TRBJ1-1,NA,NA,TGTGCCAGCAGTTGGACTCCGGCTGAAGCTTTCTTT,CASSWTPAEAFF
TRBV7-6,TRBJ2-1,NA,TRBD1,TGTGCCAGCAGCGGGGGACAGGGGTTTAGCGGTGAGCAGTTCTTC,CASSGGQGFSGEQFF
TRBV7-3,TRBJ1-2,NA,NA,TGTGCCAGCAGCCCAGGACAGTTCCTCGGTGTCACCTTC,CASSPGQFLGVTF
TRBV18,TRBJ2-1,NA,TRBD2,TGTGCCAGCTCACCACCGGGGGGGGAGTCCCACAATGAGCAGTTCTTC,CASSPPGGESHNEQFF
TRBV7-9,TRBJ1-1,NA,NA,TGTGCCAGCAGCTTATCAGAGAGGACTGAAGCTTTCTTT,CASSLSERTEAFF
TRBV5-5,TRBJ2-2,NA,NA,TGTGCCAGCAGCCCGTCGGGGGTATTGACCGGGGAGCTGTTTTTT,CASSPSGVLTGELFF
TRBV4-1,TRBJ1-1,few,NA,TGCGCCAGCAGCCAAAAGGACTCACCCTCGCTCGCTGAAGCTTTCTTT,CASSQKDSPSLAEAFF
TRBV28,TRBJ2-3,NA,TRBD2,TGTGCCAGCAGTTCTCCGGGACTAGCGGGAAAGTTAGATACGCAGTATTTT,CASSSPGLAGKLDTQYF
TRBV5-1,TRBJ2-3,NA,TRBD2,TGCGCCAGCAGGCCCACTAGCGGGGTCACAGATACGCAGTATTTT,CASRPTSGVTDTQYF
TRBV30,TRBJ1-5,NA,TRBD1,TGTGCCTGGAGCACCGGGACAGGTTCTAGCAATCAGCCCCAGCATTTT,CAWSTGTGSSNQPQHF
TRBV6-6,TRBJ1-1,NA,NA,TGTGCCAGCAACCAGGGTGGCACTGAAGCTTTCTTT,CASNQGGTEAFF
TRBV10-3,TRBJ2-1,few,TRBD2,TGTGCCATCAGTGACAGCGGGGGGGCCAATGAGCAGTTCTTC,CAISDSGGANEQFF